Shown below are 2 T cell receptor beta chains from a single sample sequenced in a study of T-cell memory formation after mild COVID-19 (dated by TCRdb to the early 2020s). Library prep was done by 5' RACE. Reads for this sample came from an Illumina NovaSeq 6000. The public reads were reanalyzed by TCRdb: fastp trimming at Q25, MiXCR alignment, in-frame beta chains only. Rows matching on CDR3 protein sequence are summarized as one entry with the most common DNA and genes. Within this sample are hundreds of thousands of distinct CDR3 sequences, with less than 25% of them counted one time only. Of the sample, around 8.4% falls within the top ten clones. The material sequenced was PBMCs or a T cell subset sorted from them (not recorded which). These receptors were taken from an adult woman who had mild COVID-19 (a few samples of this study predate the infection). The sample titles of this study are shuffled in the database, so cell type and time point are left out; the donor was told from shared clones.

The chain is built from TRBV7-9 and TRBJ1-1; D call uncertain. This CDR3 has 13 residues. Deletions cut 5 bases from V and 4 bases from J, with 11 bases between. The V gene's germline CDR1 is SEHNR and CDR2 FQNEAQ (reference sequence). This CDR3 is CASSIGKVTEAFF. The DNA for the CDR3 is TGTGCCAGCAGCATCGGCAAGGTCACTGAAGCTTTCTTT.

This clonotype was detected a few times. CDR3 region: CASSPRQGRKGGNQPQHF. The CDR3 DNA follows: TGTGCCAGCAGCCCTCGACAGGGGCGGAAGGGGGGCAATCAGCCCCAGCATTTT. V gene TRBV7-8 combines with J gene TRBJ1-5, with TRBD1 matching over 8 bases. Looked up from germline, CDR1 is SGHVS and CDR2 is FQNEAQ. This CDR3 comprises 18 residues. V dropped 5 bases and J dropped 2; count of bases not matched to a gene: 14.